This T cell receptor (beta chain) is from a study of OX40 agonist ivuxolimab in advanced cancers. Study summary: Dose-escalation patients suffered from hepatocellular carcinoma, melanoma, renal cell or head and neck cancer.

Only in-frame clones appear in the TCRdb table, and some are missing; sequencing was by immunoSEQ multiplex PCR. Seen here are around 63,000 clones, 85% to 90% observed once, and the top ten hold more than 10%. This CDR3 is built from 16 residues. Between the trimmed V and J ends, which lost 6 bases and 9 bases, there was a span of 26 bases. Germline CDR1 is MDHEN and CDR2 is SYDVKM. This TCR was sampled from an adult with an advanced solid tumor such as melanoma, head and neck, liver or kidney cancer. V gene TRBV28 combines with J gene TRBJ2-5; the D gene is possibly TRBD2 (7 bases). Specimen: CD4+ or CD8+ T cells sorted from blood, collected in a trial of the OX40 agonist ivuxolimab. The CDR3 sequence is CASSDWGGGGAAAQYF. CDR3 DNA: TGTGCCAGCAGCGACTGGGGGGGCGGGGGCGCCGCGGCCCAGTACTTC. Drawing the rest from reference TRBV28 and TRBJ2-5, the complete variable domain is DVKVTQSSRYLVKRTGEKVFLECVQDMDHENMFWYRQDPGLGLRLIYFSYDVKMKEKGDIPEGYSVSREKKERFSLILESASTNQTSMYLCASSDWGGGGAAAQYFGPGTRLLVL.